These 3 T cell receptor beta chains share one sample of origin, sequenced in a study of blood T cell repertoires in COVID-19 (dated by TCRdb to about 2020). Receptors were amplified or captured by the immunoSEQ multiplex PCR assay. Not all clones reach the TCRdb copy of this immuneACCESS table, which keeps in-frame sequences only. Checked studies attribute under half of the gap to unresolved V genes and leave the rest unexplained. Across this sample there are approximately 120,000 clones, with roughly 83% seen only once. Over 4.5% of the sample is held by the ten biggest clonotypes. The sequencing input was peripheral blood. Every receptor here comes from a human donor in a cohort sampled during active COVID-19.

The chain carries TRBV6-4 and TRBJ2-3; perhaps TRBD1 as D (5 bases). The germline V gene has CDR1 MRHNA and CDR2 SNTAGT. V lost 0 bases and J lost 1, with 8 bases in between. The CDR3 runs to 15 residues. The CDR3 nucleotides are TGTGCCAGCAGTGACTCAGGCAGGGGCACAGATACGCAGTATTTT. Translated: CASSDSGRGTDTQYF.

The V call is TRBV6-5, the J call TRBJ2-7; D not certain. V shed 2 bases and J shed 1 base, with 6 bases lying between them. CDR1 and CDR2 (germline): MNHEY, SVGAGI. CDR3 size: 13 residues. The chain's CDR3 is CASSYEESYEQYF. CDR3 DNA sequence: TGTGCCAGCAGTTACGAGGAATCCTACGAGCAGTACTTC.

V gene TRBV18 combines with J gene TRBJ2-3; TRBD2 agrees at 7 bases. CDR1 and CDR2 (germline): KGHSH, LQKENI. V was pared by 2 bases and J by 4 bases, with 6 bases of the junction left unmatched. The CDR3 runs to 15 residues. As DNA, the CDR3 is TGTGCCAGCTCACCAAATCTAGCGGTTGCAGATACGCAGTATTTT. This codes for CASSPNLAVADTQYF.